Detailed here is one T cell receptor beta chain. It has no known antigen specificity. One base away there is no much larger clone; base qualities are not given. Separate from the approximately 700-subject first cohort, the validation cohort of some 130 subjects was the group to which the donors belonged. The protocol used for the library was the immunoSEQ multiplex PCR assay. Regarding the original processing steps: A statistical classification framework was built to diagnose cytomegalovirus status from the catalog of TCR beta chain sequences. In TCRdb, the immuneACCESS table is reduced to in-frame sequences with V and J assigned. These tables do not hold every clone; where another copy was compared, an unresolved V gene accounts for under half, and the others remain unexplained. The V and J calls and clone size come from that table; D and trimming were worked out from the DNA. Counted in this sample were about 160,000 clones; approximately 84% of them appeared once. Clones ranked in the top ten supply 10% of the sample.

These data are taken from a study of cytomegalovirus exposure and HLA in healthy donors (dated by TCRdb to about 2017). With respect to the entire study: The roughly 670 repertoires of the first cohort and the roughly 120 validation repertoires were produced on the same platform, according to a later analysis. The study aimed to test whether signatures of past pathogen exposure could be identified by cataloging public T cell receptors. To predict cytomegalovirus infection status, the study brought together high-throughput TCR immunosequencing, statistical association of individual TCRs with disease status, and machine learning. In addition to the first cohort of approximately 670 subjects, a separate validation cohort of under 150 different subjects was used. The study at large found these results: In vitro tests confirmed that a few of the cytomegalovirus-associated TCR beta chains recognize cytomegalovirus antigens. Of the cluster scores, roughly 95% were above 0 in a later analysis, which found that TCRs clustered in the first cohort also tended to co-occur in the 95 to 150 validation repertoires. All 120 or so repertoires were used to score co-occurrence in the validation cohort in a later analysis, because that analysis had no HLA typing for the cohort. In both the original and validation cohorts, the classifier was reported to diagnose cytomegalovirus status with high specificity and sensitivity. A total of roughly 160 TCR beta chains were listed by the study as associated with cytomegalovirus. While some public TCRs were present in many individuals, most TCR sequences turned up only very rarely across donors. The authors suggested that the approach could potentially be extended to other disease states and immunological phenotypes.

Inclusive of the bounding cysteine and phenylalanine, the CDR3 is 13 residues long. Left in the record is the CDR3 DNA by itself, 39 bases read in frame from the first base. V is shortened by 3 bases, J by 6 bases, and the region joining them spans 9 bases. CDR1 and CDR2 are drawn from the germline V gene (reference sequence): LNHDA, SQIVND. The clonotype comes from a man aged 25-45 years in good health and CMV-seropositive. Sequencing was carried out using PBMCs. The chain is encoded by TRBV19 joined to TRBJ1-5; the D gene lacks a confident call. The CDR3 region reads CASSIGEGQPQHF. The sequenced DNA is TGTGCCAGTAGTATCGGGGAGGGTCAGCCCCAGCATTTT.